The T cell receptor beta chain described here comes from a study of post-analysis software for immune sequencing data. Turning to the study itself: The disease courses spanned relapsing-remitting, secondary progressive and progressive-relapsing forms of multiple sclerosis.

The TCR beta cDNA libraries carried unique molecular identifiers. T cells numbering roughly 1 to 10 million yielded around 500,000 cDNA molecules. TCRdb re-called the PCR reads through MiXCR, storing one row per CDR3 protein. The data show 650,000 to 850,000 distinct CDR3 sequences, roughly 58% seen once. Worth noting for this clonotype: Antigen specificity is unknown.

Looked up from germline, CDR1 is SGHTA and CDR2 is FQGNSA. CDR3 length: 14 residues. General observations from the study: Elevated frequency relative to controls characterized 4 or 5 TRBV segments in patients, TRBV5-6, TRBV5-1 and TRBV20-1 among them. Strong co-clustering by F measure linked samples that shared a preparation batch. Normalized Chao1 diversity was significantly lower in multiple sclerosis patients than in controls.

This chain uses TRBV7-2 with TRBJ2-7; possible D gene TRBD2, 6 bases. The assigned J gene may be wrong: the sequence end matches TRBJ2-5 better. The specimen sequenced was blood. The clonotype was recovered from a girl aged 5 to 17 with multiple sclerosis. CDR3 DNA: TGTGCCAGCAGGTTCGAGGGCCGGGGGGAGACCCAGTACTTC. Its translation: CASRFEGRGETQYF.